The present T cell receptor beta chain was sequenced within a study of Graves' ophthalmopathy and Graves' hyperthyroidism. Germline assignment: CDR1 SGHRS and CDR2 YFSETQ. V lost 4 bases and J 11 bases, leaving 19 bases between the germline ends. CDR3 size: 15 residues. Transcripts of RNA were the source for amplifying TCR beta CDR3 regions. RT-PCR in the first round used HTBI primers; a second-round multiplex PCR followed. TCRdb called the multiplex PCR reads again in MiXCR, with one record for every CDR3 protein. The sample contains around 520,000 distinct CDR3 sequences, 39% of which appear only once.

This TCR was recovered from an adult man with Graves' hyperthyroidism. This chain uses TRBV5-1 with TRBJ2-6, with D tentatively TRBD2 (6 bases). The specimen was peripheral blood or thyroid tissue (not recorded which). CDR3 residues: CASSPQTGEDYVLTF. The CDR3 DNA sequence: TGCGCCAGCAGCCCACAGACGGGAGAAGACTACGTCCTGACTTTC.